This T cell receptor beta chain was sequenced for a study of blood T cell repertoires in COVID-19. The wider study: Sources were T cells, B-cell-depleted T cells, or PBMCs; the material itself was cDNA or gDNA.

Authors' data handling: Amplification of reference gene primers was used by the study to estimate nucleated cell counts. Only in-frame clones appear in the TCRdb table, and some are missing; sequencing was by immunoSEQ multiplex PCR. D and trimming were read from the DNA, whereas the V and J calls and clone size are those reported in that table. The sample records about 220,000 clones, around 91% being singletons. The CDR3 is 15 amino acids. Germline CDR1 reads SGHRS; CDR2 reads YFSETQ. Losses at the gene ends were 1 base for V and 4 bases for J; bases not matched to a gene: 6. Sequencing input: PBMCs or T cells enriched from blood (not recorded which). The origin of this receptor is a young woman in a cohort exposed to, infected with or recovered from COVID-19 (not recorded which). The chain couples TRBV5-1 to TRBJ1-2, with 8 bases that match TRBD1. The CDR3 nucleotides read TGCGCCAGCAGCTTGCCTACTACAGGGGGCTATGGCTACACCTTC. Its protein product is CASSLPTTGGYGYTF.